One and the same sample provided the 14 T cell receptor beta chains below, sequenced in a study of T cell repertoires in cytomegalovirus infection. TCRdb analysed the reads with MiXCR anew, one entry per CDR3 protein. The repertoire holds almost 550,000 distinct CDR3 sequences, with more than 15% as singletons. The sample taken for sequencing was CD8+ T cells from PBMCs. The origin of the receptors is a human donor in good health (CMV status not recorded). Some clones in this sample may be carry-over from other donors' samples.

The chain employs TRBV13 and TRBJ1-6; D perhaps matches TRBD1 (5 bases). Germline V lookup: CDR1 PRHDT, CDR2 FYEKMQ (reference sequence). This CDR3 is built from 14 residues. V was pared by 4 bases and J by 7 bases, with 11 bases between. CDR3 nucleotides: TGTGCCAGCAGCTCCAGGGTGGCCAATTCACCCCTCCACTTT. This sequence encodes CASSSRVANSPLHF.

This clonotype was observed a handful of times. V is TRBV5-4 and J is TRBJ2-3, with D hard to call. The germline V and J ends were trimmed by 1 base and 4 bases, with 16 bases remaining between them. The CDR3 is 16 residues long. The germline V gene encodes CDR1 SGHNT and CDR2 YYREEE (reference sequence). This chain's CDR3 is CASSLRSGVSSDTQYF. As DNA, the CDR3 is TGTGCCAGCAGCTTGAGGTCAGGCGTTAGCTCAGATACGCAGTATTTT.

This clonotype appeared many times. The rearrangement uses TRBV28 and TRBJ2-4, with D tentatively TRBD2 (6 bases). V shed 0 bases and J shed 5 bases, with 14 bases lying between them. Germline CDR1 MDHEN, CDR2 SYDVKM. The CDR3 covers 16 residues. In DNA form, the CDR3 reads TGTGCCAGCAGTTTATGGACGAGGAGGGTTGAAAACATTCAGTACTTC. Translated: CASSLWTRRVENIQYF.

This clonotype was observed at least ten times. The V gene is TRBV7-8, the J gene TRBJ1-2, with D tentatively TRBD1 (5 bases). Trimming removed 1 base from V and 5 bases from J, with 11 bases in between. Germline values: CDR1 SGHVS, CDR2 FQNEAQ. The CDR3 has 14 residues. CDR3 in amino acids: CASSLGGTQYGYTF. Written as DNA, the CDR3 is TGTGCCAGCAGCTTAGGGGGGACCCAATATGGCTACACCTTC.

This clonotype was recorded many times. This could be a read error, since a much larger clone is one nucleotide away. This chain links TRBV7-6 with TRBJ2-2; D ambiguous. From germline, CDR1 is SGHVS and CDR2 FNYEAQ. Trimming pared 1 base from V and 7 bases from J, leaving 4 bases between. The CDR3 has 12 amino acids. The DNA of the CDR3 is TGTGCCAGCAGCTTAGGGGACGGGGAGCTGTTTTTT. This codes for CASSLGDGELFF.

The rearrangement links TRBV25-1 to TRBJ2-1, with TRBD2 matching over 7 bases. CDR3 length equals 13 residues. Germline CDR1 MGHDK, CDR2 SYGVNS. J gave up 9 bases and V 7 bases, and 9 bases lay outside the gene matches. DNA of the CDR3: TGTGCCAGCACTGGCGGGAGTGCTATTGAGCAGTTCTTC. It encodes CASTGGSAIEQFF.

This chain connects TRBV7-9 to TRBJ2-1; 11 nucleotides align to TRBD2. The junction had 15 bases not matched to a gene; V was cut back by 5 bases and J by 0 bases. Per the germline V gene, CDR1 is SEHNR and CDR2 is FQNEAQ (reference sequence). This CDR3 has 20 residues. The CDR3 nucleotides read TGTGCCAGCAGCGTACCCGGGACTAGCGGCCCACCGAGCTCCTACAATGAGCAGTTCTTC. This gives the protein CASSVPGTSGPPSSYNEQFF.

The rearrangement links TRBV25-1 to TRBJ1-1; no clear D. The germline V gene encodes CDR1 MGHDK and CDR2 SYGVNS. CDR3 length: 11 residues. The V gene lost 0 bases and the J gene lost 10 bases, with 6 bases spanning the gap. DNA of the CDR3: TGTGCCAGCAGTGAATATGACACAGCTTTCTTT. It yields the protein CASSEYDTAFF.

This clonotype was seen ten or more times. This CDR3 is CASSYTPRPNTGELFF. CDR3 nucleotide sequence: TGTGCCAGCAGTTATACTCCTAGACCGAACACCGGGGAGCTGTTTTTT. This chain joins TRBV6-6 and TRBJ2-2; D unresolved. CDR1 is MNHNY and CDR2 is SVGAGI in the germline V gene (reference sequence). The CDR3 consists of 16 residues. V lost 3 bases, J lost 0 bases, and 11 bases lay in between.

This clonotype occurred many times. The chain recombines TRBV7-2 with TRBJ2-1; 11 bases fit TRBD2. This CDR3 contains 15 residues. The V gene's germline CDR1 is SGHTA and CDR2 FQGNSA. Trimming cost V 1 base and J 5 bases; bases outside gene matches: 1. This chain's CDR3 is CASSLVAGGNNEQFF. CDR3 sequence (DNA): TGTGCCAGCAGCTTAGTAGCGGGGGGGAACAATGAGCAGTTCTTC.

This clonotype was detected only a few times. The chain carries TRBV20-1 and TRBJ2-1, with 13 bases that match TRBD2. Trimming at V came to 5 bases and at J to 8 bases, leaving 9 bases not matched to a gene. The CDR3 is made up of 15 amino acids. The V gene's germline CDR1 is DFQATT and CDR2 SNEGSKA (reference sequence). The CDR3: CSAPGLAGVRDEQFF. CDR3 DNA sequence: TGCAGTGCTCCAGGACTAGCGGGAGTAAGGGATGAGCAGTTCTTC.

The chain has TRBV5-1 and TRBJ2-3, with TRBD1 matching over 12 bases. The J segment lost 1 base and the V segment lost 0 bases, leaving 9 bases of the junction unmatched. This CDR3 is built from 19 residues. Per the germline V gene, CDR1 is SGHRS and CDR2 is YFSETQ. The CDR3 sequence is CASSLVGDRGRRGTDTQYF. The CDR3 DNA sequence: TGCGCCAGCAGCTTGGTGGGGGACAGGGGGCGGAGAGGCACAGATACGCAGTATTTT.

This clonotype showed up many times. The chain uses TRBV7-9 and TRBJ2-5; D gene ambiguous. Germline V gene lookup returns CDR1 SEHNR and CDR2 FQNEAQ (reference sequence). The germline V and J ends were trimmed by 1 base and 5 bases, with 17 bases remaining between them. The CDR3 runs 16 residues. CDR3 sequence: CASSLVASYPVETQYF. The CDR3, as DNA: TGTGCCAGCAGCTTAGTCGCCAGCTACCCGGTGGAGACCCAGTACTTC.

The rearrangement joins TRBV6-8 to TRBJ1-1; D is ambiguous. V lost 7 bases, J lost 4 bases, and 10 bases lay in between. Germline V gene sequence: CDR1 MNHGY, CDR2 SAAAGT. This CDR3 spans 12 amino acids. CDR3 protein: CASITAVTEAFF. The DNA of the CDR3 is TGTGCCAGCATCACGGCTGTCACTGAAGCTTTCTTT.